These 20 T cell receptor beta chains were all obtained from the same sample, sequenced in a study of a mutant IDH1 vaccine in newly diagnosed glioma. Noted time point: week 11, during vaccination. What each vaccine dose contained was 300 ug of mutant IDH1 20-mer peptide, accompanied by topical imiquimod. Using immunoSEQ multiplex PCR, the repertoire was profiled, and TCRdb retains in-frame clones only, with some absent. This table holds about 25,000 clones, around 77% found once. The antigens of these receptors remain unknown. The sample here was PBMCs, taken from a glioma patient whose treatment included an IDH1 peptide vaccine. These TCRs come from a woman between 18 and 29 years old with glioma.

The V and J genes are TRBV19 and TRBJ1-3; D is unresolved. Germline assignment: CDR1 LNHDA and CDR2 SQIVND (reference sequence). V was pared by 3 bases and J by 0 bases, with 15 bases between. This CDR3 comprises 17 residues. This CDR3 is CASSINAPPSSGNTIYF. DNA of the CDR3: TGTGCCAGTAGTATCAACGCCCCTCCCTCCTCTGGAAACACCATATATTTT.

This clone was seen a single time. The rearrangement joins TRBV20-1 to TRBJ2-1; D uncertain. Germline V CDR1 and CDR2: DFQATT, SNEGSKA (reference sequence). The CDR3 totals 10 residues. CDR3 region: CSVIYNEQFF. The CDR3 DNA reads TGCAGCGTGATATACAATGAGCAGTTCTTC.

J is TRBJ2-5 and V is TRBV7-2, with TRBD2 identical over 7 bases. CDR3 length equals 18 residues. Germline loops: CDR1 SGHTA, CDR2 FQGNSA. Losses at the gene ends were 3 bases for V and 1 base for J; bases not matched to a gene: 14. CDR3 loop: CASSFSSVTSAVQETQYF. The CDR3 DNA is TGTGCCAGCAGCTTTTCTTCGGTTACTAGCGCCGTCCAAGAGACCCAGTACTTC.

The rearrangement uses TRBV7-9 and TRBJ2-5; 7 bases agree with TRBD1. The CDR3 is 14 amino acids. Trimming removed 6 bases from V and 2 bases from J; junction bases left unmatched: 6. From germline, CDR1 is SEHNR and CDR2 FQNEAQ (reference sequence). The CDR3, as DNA: TGTGCCAGCAGTATAGGGACAGCTCAAGAGACCCAGTACTTC. It specifies CASSIGTAQETQYF.

The genes are TRBV11-3 and TRBJ2-5; no clear D gene. Between the trimmed V and J ends, which lost 4 bases and 5 bases, there was a span of 5 bases. The CDR3 runs to 11 residues. The germline CDR1 and CDR2 sequences are SGHNT and YENEEA. In DNA form, the CDR3 reads TGTGCCAGCAGCTCCCGGGAGACCCAGTACTTC. It encodes CASSSRETQYF.

The chain uses TRBV7-2 and TRBJ1-4, with D possibly TRBD1 on 5 matching bases. Germline CDR1 SGHTA, CDR2 FQGNSA. The CDR3 spans 14 residues. With 3 bases removed from V and 2 bases from J, the gap between germline ends came to 7 bases. CDR3 loop: CASSFSGTNEKLFF. CDR3 coding DNA: TGTGCCAGCAGCTTCTCAGGGACTAATGAAAAACTGTTTTTT.

The rearrangement links TRBV6-7 to TRBJ1-3, with TRBD1 identical over 7 bases. Being an ORF, TRBV6-7 has a function that is uncertain. With V trimmed by 2 bases and J by 7 bases, 8 bases remained unmatched. There are 15 residues in the CDR3. The CDR3 bases are TGTGCCAGCAGTTACGGGGACAGCCCAAGGAACACCATATATTTT. Translated: CASSYGDSPRNTIYF.

There are a few counts of this clone. The chain uses TRBV14 and TRBJ1-1; unclear D gene. Per the germline V gene, CDR1 is SGHDN and CDR2 is FVKESK. V lost 1 base and J 4 bases, leaving 7 bases between the germline ends. There are 13 residues in the CDR3. The CDR3 spells CASSQVSSTEAFF. CDR3 nucleotide sequence: TGTGCCAGCAGCCAAGTGTCGAGCACTGAAGCTTTCTTT.

The rearrangement joins TRBV4-2 to TRBJ1-2; TRBD1 might be the D (5 bases). V was cut by 0 bases and J by 2 bases, with 13 bases left in between. The CDR3 consists of 16 residues. The germline gives CDR1 LGHNA, CDR2 YNFKEQ. CDR3 bases: TGTGCCAGCAGCCAAGATCAGGGAGCGAAGAACTATGGCTACACCTTC. Residues: CASSQDQGAKNYGYTF.

The rearrangement uses TRBV29-1 and TRBJ1-2; 8 nucleotides line up with TRBD1. CDR1 is SQVTM, CDR2 ANQGSEA, per germline. Germline trimming cut 5 bases from V and 3 bases from J; bases unmatched to any gene: 8. This CDR3 region has 14 residues. CDR3 loop: CSVPWVTGDYGYTF. The CDR3 DNA reads TGCAGCGTTCCTTGGGTGACAGGGGACTATGGCTACACCTTC.

The V and J genes are TRBV13 and TRBJ1-3; no reliable D call. This CDR3 is built from 17 residues. V was shortened by 2 bases and J by 4 bases, with 18 bases between the two germline ends. From germline, CDR1 is PRHDT and CDR2 FYEKMQ (reference sequence). Here the CDR3 DNA reads TGTGCCAGCAGCTTAAGGGTGGGGAGCTCTCCAGGAAACACCATATATTTT. Its protein is CASSLRVGSSPGNTIYF.

The rearrangement links TRBV27 to TRBJ2-2, with a possible D match to TRBD2 (5 bases). The germline V gene has CDR1 MNHEY and CDR2 SMNVEV (reference sequence). V was trimmed by 4 bases and J by 1 base, leaving 7 bases between them. The CDR3 extends over 14 amino acids. The CDR3 loop reads CASSSRENTGELFF. In nucleotides, the CDR3 is TGTGCCAGCAGTTCCCGGGAGAACACCGGGGAGCTGTTTTTT.

The chain links TRBV6-5 to TRBJ2-2, with D tentatively TRBD2 (5 bases). Germline values: CDR1 MNHEY, CDR2 SVGAGI. This CDR3 region has 14 residues. Trimming took off 2 bases at V and 6 bases at J, with 10 bases between the two ends. The DNA for the CDR3 is TGTGCCAGCAGTTACAGCCCGGAGGCCGGGGAGCTGTTTTTT. Its protein is CASSYSPEAGELFF.

The chain uses TRBV5-1 and TRBJ2-1; D is ambiguous. Germline V gene lookup returns CDR1 SGHRS and CDR2 YFSETQ. The germline V and J ends were trimmed by 0 bases and 6 bases, with 10 bases remaining between them. This CDR3 has 14 residues. The CDR3 here is CASSLGSEINEQFF. The CDR3 DNA reads as TGCGCCAGCAGCTTGGGGTCTGAGATCAATGAGCAGTTCTTC.

The V gene is TRBV5-4, the J gene TRBJ2-7, with 12 bases lining up with TRBD2. Germline V gene data show CDR1 as SGHNT and CDR2 as YYREEE (reference sequence). There are 16 residues in the CDR3. J was trimmed by 2 bases and V by 4 bases; bases with no gene match: 7. CDR3 protein: CASSPSRTSGTYEQYF. DNA for the CDR3: TGTGCCAGCAGCCCGTCGAGGACTAGCGGGACCTACGAGCAGTACTTC.

This sequence joins TRBV7-6 and TRBJ1-1, with 8 bases fitting TRBD1. This CDR3 comprises 17 residues. Germline trimming cut 2 bases from V and 1 base from J; bases unmatched to any gene: 9. Germline values: CDR1 SGHVS, CDR2 FNYEAQ. CDR3 region: CASSLLPPGGWNTEAFF. CDR3 DNA: TGTGCCAGCAGCTTATTGCCCCCAGGGGGCTGGAACACTGAAGCTTTCTTT.

The V call is TRBV2, the J call TRBJ1-5, with 10 nucleotides matching TRBD1. The V gene's germline CDR1 is SNHLY and CDR2 FYNNEI. This CDR3 contains 14 residues. Trimming at V came to 6 bases and at J to 4 bases, leaving 3 bases not matched to a gene. The CDR3 reads CASSEDRGNQPQHF. CDR3 coding DNA: TGTGCCAGCAGCGAGGACAGGGGGAATCAGCCCCAGCATTTT.

This chain connects TRBV2 to TRBJ2-2, with 11 bases aligning to TRBD2. The CDR3 runs to 16 residues. V trimming: 4 bases; J trimming: 4 bases; junction bases outside the gene matches: 5. Looked up from germline, CDR1 is SNHLY and CDR2 is FYNNEI. The CDR3, as DNA: TGTGCCAGCAGTGGGAATAGCGGGAGGGCCACCGGGGAGCTGTTTTTT. It is translated as CASSGNSGRATGELFF.

The V call is TRBV5-4, the J call TRBJ2-5, with D possibly being TRBD2 (6 bases). CDR3 length: 17 amino acids. Germline V gene sequence: CDR1 SGHNT, CDR2 YYREEE (reference sequence). The V end lost 4 bases, the J end lost 2 bases, and 21 bases lay between the germline ends. The CDR3 protein is CASSPVSRGGKQETQYF. The CDR3 nucleotides are TGTGCCAGCAGCCCGGTCTCTAGAGGCGGGAAACAAGAGACCCAGTACTTC.

This clone was counted a single time. The V gene is TRBV18, the J gene TRBJ1-5, with 9 positions matching TRBD1. V shed 1 base and J 3 bases; nucleotides not matched to a gene: 1. Per germline, CDR1 KGHSH and CDR2 LQKENI. The length of the CDR3 is 15 residues. In DNA, the CDR3 is TGTGCCAGCTCACCACGGACAGGGGTCAATCAGCCCCAGCATTTT. Its translation: CASSPRTGVNQPQHF.